This TCR beta chain comes out of a study of T cells after posttransplantation cyclophosphamide. This table comes from immunoSEQ multiplex PCR, and its TCRdb copy is limited to in-frame clones, with some not included. The repertoire holds 20,000 or so clones, with approximately 90% as singletons. Germline loops: CDR1 GTSNPN, CDR2 SVGIG (reference sequence). This CDR3 spans 14 amino acids. Study observations and caveats: Skin or GI-infiltrating T cells shared few TRB sequences with blood. TRB clonality was highly associated with recipient CMV seropositivity and reactivation.

A marrow graft followed busulfan-fludarabine conditioning, with cyclophosphamide on days +3 and +4. In regard to this clone: Its cognate antigen is unknown. Germline and junction disagree at one end, which may indicate a read error.

The source is a female patient in her 40s who received an allogeneic stem cell transplant from a related donor, was CMV-positive, and had no GVHD. Part of the T cells may come from the graft donor. The rearrangement joins TRBV30 to TRBJ2-3; 9 bases line up with TRBD2. The material was PBMCs, obtained after allogeneic stem cell transplant with posttransplant cyclophosphamide. CDR3 protein: CARSVAGGTDTQYF. For the CDR3, the DNA is TGTGCCCGGAGTGTAGCGGGAGGCACAGATACGCAGTATTTT.